The 15 T cell receptor beta chains given below trace back to one sample, sequenced in a study of cytomegalovirus exposure and HLA in healthy donors. The data were produced by immunoSEQ multiplex PCR, yet TCRdb's version contains in-frame clones alone and is incomplete. This sample has 200,000 or so clones, with approximately 88% found just once. What was sequenced was PBMCs. These TCRs come from a man aged 18 to 29 in good health and CMV-seropositive.

The rearrangement joins TRBV7-9 to TRBJ2-7; 7 bases fit TRBD2. This CDR3 has 13 amino acids. The V and J ends lost 5 bases and 5 bases, in that order; junction bases with no gene match: 6. Germline CDR1 is SEHNR and CDR2 is FQNEAQ (reference sequence). CDR3: CASSPPGGNEQYF. The CDR3 DNA reads TGTGCCAGCAGCCCGCCCGGGGGGAACGAGCAGTACTTC.

This clone was seen just once. J is TRBJ1-1 and V is TRBV5-6; D not certain. Trimming removed 0 bases from V and 6 bases from J, with 12 bases in between. Germline V gene sequence: CDR1 SGHDT, CDR2 YYEEEE. The CDR3 covers 14 residues. The CDR3 region is CASSLVEAGAEAFF. The CDR3 coding sequence is TGTGCCAGCAGCTTGGTGGAGGCCGGCGCTGAAGCTTTCTTT.

The V gene is TRBV15, the J gene TRBJ2-1, with no clear D. Trimming stripped 5 bases from V and 0 bases from J, with 11 bases between. The length of the CDR3 is 15 residues. CDR1 and CDR2 (germline): LNHNV, YYDKDF (reference sequence). This CDR3 is CATSDTPSSYNEQFF. CDR3 nucleotide sequence: TGTGCCACCAGCGACACACCGAGCTCCTACAATGAGCAGTTCTTC.

This sequence joins TRBV4-3 and TRBJ1-3; maybe TRBD1 (5 bases). Deletions cut 4 bases from V and 4 bases from J, with 14 bases between. Germline CDR1 is LGHNA and CDR2 is YSLEER. The CDR3 spans 15 residues. For the CDR3, the DNA is TGCGCCAGCAGCCGCTCGGGGGGAGGCGGAAACACCATATATTTT. Translated, it gives CASSRSGGGGNTIYF.

In DNA, the CDR3 is TGCGCCAGCAGCTGGGGGACAGAGAACACTGAAGCTTTCTTT. It is translated as CASSWGTENTEAFF. The J gene is TRBJ1-1, the V gene TRBV5-1; 7 nucleotides agree with TRBD1. In germline, CDR1 is SGHRS, CDR2 YFSETQ. CDR3 length: 14 amino acids. The V gene end was trimmed by 3 bases and the J gene end by 1 base; junction bases not matched to a gene: 3.

V gene TRBV28 combines with J gene TRBJ2-1; weak D call: TRBD2 (6 bases). V was clipped by 3 bases and J by 0 bases, with 9 bases between them. In germline, CDR1 is MDHEN, CDR2 SYDVKM. CDR3 length: 15 amino acids. CDR3: CASSFAGSSYNEQFF. The DNA of the CDR3 is TGTGCCAGCAGTTTTGCGGGGAGCTCCTACAATGAGCAGTTCTTC.

The chain has TRBV27 and TRBJ2-5; perhaps TRBD1 as D (5 bases). This CDR3 contains 14 residues. Trimming removed 5 bases from V and 4 bases from J, with 14 bases in between. Per the germline V gene, CDR1 is MNHEY and CDR2 is SMNVEV (reference sequence). Here the CDR3 reads CASSRLGPGETQYF. Here the CDR3 DNA reads TGTGCCAGCAGTCGTCTGGGGCCGGGAGAGACCCAGTACTTC.

The V call is TRBV5-1, the J call TRBJ2-3; the D is unclear. Trimming left V 0 bases short and J 2 bases short, with 10 bases between. CDR1 is SGHRS and CDR2 is YFSETQ in the germline V gene. The CDR3 has 15 residues. The CDR3 DNA reads as TGCGCCAGCAGCTTGGGACATTTTACCACAGATACGCAGTATTTT. Amino acid sequence: CASSLGHFTTDTQYF.

The chain combines TRBV27 with TRBJ2-7; 9 bases agree with TRBD1. Trimming removed 6 bases from V and 4 bases from J; junction bases left unmatched: 7. The germline V gene encodes CDR1 MNHEY and CDR2 SMNVEV (reference sequence). The CDR3 spans 14 residues. The CDR3 sequence is CASSVGQGLYEQYF. Here the CDR3 DNA reads TGTGCCAGCAGCGTGGGACAGGGTCTTTACGAGCAGTACTTC.

The CDR3 here is CASSLAGTEAFF. The CDR3 DNA sequence: TGTGCCAGCAGTTTGGCTGGCACTGAAGCTTTCTTT. The rearrangement uses TRBV27 and TRBJ1-1; no clear D. The CDR3 has 12 residues. From germline, CDR1 is MNHEY and CDR2 SMNVEV (reference sequence). V lost 3 bases and J 4 bases, leaving 6 bases between the germline ends.

The rearrangement links TRBV30 to TRBJ1-5; TRBD1 is a possible D gene (5 bases). Germline-derived CDR1 and CDR2 are GTSNPN and SVGIG (reference sequence). The CDR3 has 13 amino acids. V lost 3 bases, J lost 6 bases, and 12 bases lay in between. CDR3 loop: CAWSAGLGQPQHF. Written as DNA, the CDR3 is TGTGCCTGGAGCGCAGGGCTGGGTCAGCCCCAGCATTTT.

This chain links TRBV5-1 with TRBJ2-1; possibly TRBD2 for D (5 bases). This CDR3 has 16 amino acids. V was cut by 0 bases and J by 0 bases, with 10 bases left in between. The germline gives CDR1 SGHRS, CDR2 YFSETQ. Here the CDR3 reads CASSLGGGSSYNEQFF. The CDR3 nucleotides read TGCGCCAGCAGCTTGGGTGGTGGGAGCTCCTACAATGAGCAGTTCTTC.

The chain uses TRBV5-4 and TRBJ2-1, with 8 bases identical to TRBD2. CDR1 and CDR2 from the germline V gene are SGHNT and YYREEE (reference sequence). CDR3 length equals 17 residues. V lost 3 bases to trimming and J lost 11 bases; unmatched junction nucleotides: 19. CDR3 sequence: CASSSYTSGGRETKQFF. CDR3 bases: TGTGCCAGCAGCTCCTACACTAGCGGAGGGCGGGAGACGAAGCAGTTCTTC.

CDR3 region: CASTPQSNYGYTF. CDR3 nucleotides: TGTGCCAGCACCCCGCAGTCTAACTATGGCTACACCTTC. V is TRBV9 and J is TRBJ1-2; no definite D call. The CDR3 is 13 amino acids. Trimming shortened V by 6 bases and J by 0 bases, and 9 bases separated the two germline ends. The germline V gene has CDR1 SGDLS and CDR2 YYNGEE.

This clone was observed a handful of times. This chain's CDR3 is CASSQESGHGGYTF. CDR3 sequence (DNA): TGCGCCAGCAGCCAAGAATCTGGACATGGTGGCTACACCTTC. The rearrangement uses TRBV4-3 and TRBJ1-2; D perhaps matches TRBD1 (5 bases). Germline V gene sequence: CDR1 LGHNA, CDR2 YSLEER. This CDR3 comprises 14 residues. With 0 bases removed from V and 7 bases from J, the gap between germline ends came to 12 bases.